This passage covers 11 T cell receptor beta chains from one sample sequenced in a study of T cells in Graves' hyperthyroidism and ophthalmopathy (dated by TCRdb to about 2019). The method was multiplex PCR. Sequenced using an Illumina HiSeq 2000. Amplification of TCR beta CDR3 regions was carried out from RNA transcripts. A first-round RT-PCR of the TCR CDR3 used the HTBI primer set with the Qiagen OneStep RT-PCR kit. TCRdb cleaned the public reads at Q25 with fastp, built clones with MiXCR and kept in-frame beta chains. Each record represents a unique CDR3 protein, reported with the most common genes and DNA among its rows. A total of 300,000 to 450,000 distinct CDR3 sequences appear in this sample, roughly 25% of them only once. The top ten hold 70% to 75% of the sample. Sequencing input: blood. Every receptor here comes from a middle-aged man with Graves' hyperthyroidism.

CDR3 coding DNA: TGCGCCAGCAGCTCAGGACAGGGTGAGGCCAATGAGCAGTTCTTC. This codes for CASSSGQGEANEQFF. The J gene is TRBJ2-1, the V gene TRBV5-1, with 8 bases fitting TRBD1. Germline values: CDR1 SGHRS, CDR2 YFSETQ. Trimming at V came to 3 bases and at J to 6 bases, leaving 8 bases not matched to a gene. This CDR3 comprises 15 residues.

This clonotype was observed a few times. The V call is TRBV27, the J call TRBJ2-7; D possibly corresponds to TRBD2 (5 bases). Trimming cost V 10 bases and J 2 bases, with 15 bases left between them. This CDR3 region has 13 residues. The germline V gene has CDR1 MNHEY and CDR2 SMNVEV (reference sequence). CDR3 loop: CATRGSVPYEQYF. Written as DNA, the CDR3 is TGTGCCACCCGGGGTAGCGTGCCCTACGAGCAGTACTTC.

In this sample, this clonotype turned up a few times. The rearrangement links TRBV19 to TRBJ2-7; D call uncertain. V gave up 3 bases and J gave up 0 bases, with 12 bases separating them. Germline CDR1 reads LNHDA; CDR2 reads SQIVND (reference sequence). This CDR3 is built from 15 residues. The DNA of the CDR3 is TGTGCCAGTAGTATCGCAGGAAAAAGCTCCTACGAGCAGTACTTC. Translation: CASSIAGKSSYEQYF.

The V gene is TRBV6-1, the J gene TRBJ2-5; D is unresolved. The length of the CDR3 is 13 residues. Germline V gene lookup returns CDR1 MNHNS and CDR2 SASEGT. Trimming removed 4 bases from V and 4 bases from J, with 10 bases in between. For the CDR3, the DNA is TGTGCCAGCAGTGTCTATTCCGGAGAGACCCAGTACTTC. This codes for CASSVYSGETQYF.

This chain joins TRBV11-2 and TRBJ1-1; D gene ambiguous. Germline V lookup: CDR1 SGHAT, CDR2 FQNNGV. The CDR3 has 15 amino acids. Trimming pared 5 bases from V and 1 base from J, leaving 14 bases between. The CDR3: CASSPQANKNTEAFF. In DNA form, the CDR3 reads TGTGCCAGCAGCCCGCAGGCCAACAAGAACACTGAAGCTTTCTTT.

V gene TRBV12-3 or TRBV12-4 combines with J gene TRBJ1-4; 8 bases fit TRBD1. The CDR3 has 14 amino acids. The V and J ends lost 5 bases and 10 bases, in that order; junction bases with no gene match: 9. The CDR3 region has the DNA TGTGCCAGCAGTCCTCGACAGGGGAGCGGAAAACTGTTTTTT. This gives the protein CASSPRQGSGKLFF.

This clonotype was counted many times. J is TRBJ2-5 and V is TRBV7-9; possibly TRBD1 for D (5 bases). Between the trimmed V and J ends, which lost 7 bases and 1 base, there was a span of 16 bases. CDR1 is SEHNR, CDR2 FQNEAQ, per germline (reference sequence). The CDR3 consists of 15 residues. CDR3: CASTQSTVTQETQYF. CDR3 DNA: TGTGCCAGCACCCAATCGACAGTGACCCAAGAGACCCAGTACTTC.

The V gene is TRBV6-1, the J gene TRBJ2-3, with 7 nucleotides matching TRBD2. J was trimmed by 4 bases and V by 8 bases; bases with no gene match: 12. CDR1 is MNHNS and CDR2 is SASEGT in the germline V gene. The CDR3 length is 15 residues. Here the CDR3 DNA reads TGTGCCAGCGGGGGGGGAGATTCCCTTCCAGATACGCAGTATTTT. Translated: CASGGGDSLPDTQYF.

In its sample, this clonotype was seen many times. This chain joins TRBV6-2 or TRBV6-3 and TRBJ1-1, with a tentative D call TRBD1 (5 bases). The CDR3 has 14 residues. Per the germline V gene, CDR1 is MNHEY and CDR2 is SVGEGT. Trimming took 6 bases from V and 6 from J, leaving 17 bases between them. Here the CDR3 DNA reads TGTGCCAGCAGAGGCCCCAGGGTTGAGGCTGAAGCTTTCTTT. Amino acid sequence: CASRGPRVEAEAFF.

This chain uses TRBV27 with TRBJ2-3; D not resolved. Trimming pared 4 bases from V and 1 base from J, leaving 18 bases between. The CDR3 is made up of 17 amino acids. In germline, CDR1 is MNHEY, CDR2 SMNVEV (reference sequence). The CDR3 here is CASSSNALMGRTDTQYF. CDR3 DNA: TGTGCCAGCAGTTCCAACGCCCTCATGGGCCGCACAGATACGCAGTATTTT.

This clonotype was detected a few times. The chain is built from TRBV29-1 and TRBJ2-1, with D perhaps matching TRBD1 or TRBD2 (6 bases each). Germline V gives CDR1 SQVTM, CDR2 ANQGSEA. This CDR3 comprises 13 residues. Trimming shortened V by 2 bases and J by 5 bases, and 10 bases separated the two germline ends. The CDR3 DNA sequence: TGCAGCGTTGAAAGGGGGGCTCACAATGAGCAGTTCTTC. Residues: CSVERGAHNEQFF.